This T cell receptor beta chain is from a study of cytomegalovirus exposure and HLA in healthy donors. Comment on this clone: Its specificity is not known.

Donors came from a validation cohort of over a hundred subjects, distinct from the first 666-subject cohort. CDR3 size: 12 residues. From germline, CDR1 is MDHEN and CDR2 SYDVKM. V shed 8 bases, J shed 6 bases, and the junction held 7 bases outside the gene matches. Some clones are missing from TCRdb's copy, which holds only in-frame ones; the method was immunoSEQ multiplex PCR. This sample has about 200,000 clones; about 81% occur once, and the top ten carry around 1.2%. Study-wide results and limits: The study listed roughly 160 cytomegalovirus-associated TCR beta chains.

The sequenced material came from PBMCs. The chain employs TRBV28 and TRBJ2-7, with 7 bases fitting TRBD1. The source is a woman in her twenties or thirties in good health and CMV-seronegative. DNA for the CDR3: TGTGCCAGCTGGGACAGAACCCTCGAGCAGTACTTC. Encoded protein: CASWDRTLEQYF.